The 20 T cell receptor beta chains in this list originate from one sample, sequenced in a study of cytomegalovirus exposure and HLA in healthy donors (dated by TCRdb to about 2017). The library relied on the immunoSEQ multiplex PCR assay. For the multiplex PCR, a mixture combining 60 forward primers for TCR Vbeta segments and 13 reverse primers for TCR Jbeta segments was used. The table comes from immuneACCESS by way of TCRdb, which keeps in-frame sequences with V and J called. Part of the clones is missing from these tables; in studies checked, under half for an unresolved V gene and the rest for unknown reasons. The table for this sample lists some 95,000 clones; 78% of them were counted only once. The ten largest clonotypes hold over 4% of the sample. Input material: PBMCs. The receptors derive from a middle-aged woman in good health and CMV-seropositive.

J is TRBJ2-3 and V is TRBV10-3; 8 bases line up with TRBD1. Unmatched junction bases numbered 9, after V lost 3 bases and J lost 4 bases. There are 16 residues in the CDR3. Germline loops: CDR1 ENHRY, CDR2 SYGVKD. CDR3 bases: TGTGCCATCAGTGACTCTGGCAGGACAGGGTCAGATACGCAGTATTTT. Amino acids: CAISDSGRTGSDTQYF.

This chain uses TRBV7-2 with TRBJ2-3; 8 nucleotides agree with TRBD2. Germline V gene sequence: CDR1 SGHTA, CDR2 FQGNSA. V gave up 1 base and J gave up 4 bases; unmatched junction bases: 7. The CDR3 has 16 amino acids. CDR3 residues: CASSLDGAGGADTQYF. CDR3 coding DNA: TGTGCCAGCAGCTTAGACGGTGCGGGAGGAGCAGATACGCAGTATTTT.

This chain uses TRBV13 with TRBJ2-1, with 9 bases fitting TRBD2. Germline CDR1 is PRHDT and CDR2 is FYEKMQ (reference sequence). The CDR3 loop spans 16 amino acids. After removal of 6 bases from V and 8 bases from J, the junction contained 14 bases not matched to a gene. The CDR3 loop reads CASSPASGRMFDEQFF. DNA for the CDR3: TGTGCCAGCAGTCCCGCAAGCGGGAGGATGTTCGATGAGCAGTTCTTC.

V and J are TRBV5-6 and TRBJ2-1, with D perhaps TRBD1 (6 bases). Trimming shortened V by 4 bases and J by 5 bases, and 10 bases separated the two germline ends. Germline V CDR1 and CDR2: SGHDT, YYEEEE. The length of the CDR3 is 13 residues. The DNA for the CDR3 is TGTGCCAGCAGCCCCCAGGGGAACAATGAGCAGTTCTTC. Amino acid sequence: CASSPQGNNEQFF.

The V gene is TRBV5-1, the J gene TRBJ2-1; D unclear. V gave up 0 bases and J gave up 7 bases, with 8 bases separating them. CDR3 length: 13 residues. Germline values: CDR1 SGHRS, CDR2 YFSETQ. The CDR3 is CASSLAGVNEQFF. Written as DNA, the CDR3 is TGCGCCAGCAGCTTGGCCGGTGTAAATGAGCAGTTCTTC.

This sequence joins TRBV30 and TRBJ1-3; TRBD1 agrees at 7 bases. Germline V gene data show CDR1 as GTSNPN and CDR2 as SVGIG (reference sequence). After removal of 4 bases from V and 0 bases from J, the junction contained 15 bases not matched to a gene. The CDR3 covers 18 residues. The CDR3 DNA sequence: TGTGCCTGGATTGGGGTGGGGGACAGCCAGAGCTCTGGAAACACCATATATTTT. This translates into CAWIGVGDSQSSGNTIYF.

This chain uses TRBV27 with TRBJ2-1, with 10 bases matching TRBD2. Losses at the gene ends were 2 bases for V and 10 bases for J; bases not matched to a gene: 8. Looked up from germline, CDR1 is MNHEY and CDR2 is SMNVEV (reference sequence). This CDR3 is 15 amino acids long. The CDR3 region is CASSLLFLAGDEQFF. The CDR3 DNA reads TGTGCCAGCAGTTTACTCTTCCTAGCGGGAGACGAGCAGTTCTTC.

The genes are TRBV2 and TRBJ2-5, with TRBD2 matching 8 bases. The CDR3 contains 15 residues. Trimming removed 4 bases from V and 4 bases from J; junction bases left unmatched: 8. CDR1 SNHLY and CDR2 FYNNEI come from the germline V gene. The CDR3 DNA sequence: TGTGCCAGCAGTGGAATAGCGGGAATGAGAGAGACCCAGTACTTC. Translating it yields CASSGIAGMRETQYF.

CDR3 protein: CASSPSGGPYEQYF. DNA of the CDR3: TGTGCCAGCTCACCCTCAGGGGGTCCCTACGAGCAGTACTTC. This chain uses TRBV18 with TRBJ2-7, with 7 positions matching TRBD1. The CDR3 covers 14 residues. The V gene's germline CDR1 is KGHSH and CDR2 LQKENI. Germline trimming cut 3 bases from V and 2 bases from J; bases unmatched to any gene: 4.

This sequence joins TRBV5-5 and TRBJ2-7; 8 bases line up with TRBD1. Germline CDR1 is SGHKS and CDR2 is YYEKEE (reference sequence). With 0 bases clipped from V and 6 bases from J, the junction kept 14 bases outside the gene matches. The CDR3 has 17 amino acids. DNA for the CDR3: TGTGCCAGCAGCTTGGTTGGGACAGGATGGGGTCTAAGCGAGCAGTACTTC. Protein sequence: CASSLVGTGWGLSEQYF.

This clone was detected only a few times. This chain links TRBV5-1 with TRBJ2-5, with TRBD2 matching over 9 bases. CDR1 SGHRS and CDR2 YFSETQ come from the germline V gene. CDR3 length: 14 residues. V was clipped by 1 base and J by 5 bases; unmatched bases: 3. This chain's CDR3 is CASSLWAGGETQYF. CDR3 coding DNA: TGCGCCAGCAGCTTGTGGGCGGGAGGGGAGACCCAGTACTTC.

V and J are TRBV4-1 and TRBJ2-7; D might be TRBD1 (6 bases). This CDR3 is 16 amino acids long. Trimming took 5 bases from V and 0 from J, leaving 17 bases between them. Germline CDR1 is MGHRA and CDR2 is YSYEKL. CDR3 nucleotides: TGCGCCAGCAGCAGTGAACAGGGATGGGACTCCTACGAGCAGTACTTC. It is translated as CASSSEQGWDSYEQYF.

The rearrangement uses TRBV4-1 and TRBJ2-3; D unresolved. CDR3 length: 14 amino acids. Germline loops: CDR1 MGHRA, CDR2 YSYEKL. Trimming left V 4 bases short and J 1 base short, with 9 bases between. CDR3 DNA sequence: TGCGCCAGCAGCCTCAACATTGGCACAGATACGCAGTATTTT. Protein: CASSLNIGTDTQYF.

In regard to this clone: The same CDR3 can be traced to other DNA sequences in this sample. This sequence joins TRBV2 and TRBJ2-3, with 9 bases that match TRBD1. CDR3 length equals 14 residues. V lost 9 bases and J lost 4; bases outside the gene matches: 8. Germline CDR1 reads SNHLY; CDR2 reads FYNNEI. CDR3 nucleotides: TGTGCCAGATCCGGGACAGGGTTTTCAGATACGCAGTATTTT. Amino acid sequence: CARSGTGFSDTQYF.

This clone appeared once. This sequence joins TRBV30 and TRBJ2-7; D may be TRBD1 (6 bases). The CDR3 extends over 13 amino acids. Trimming removed 4 bases from V and 0 bases from J, with 10 bases in between. Germline V gene sequence: CDR1 GTSNPN, CDR2 SVGIG (reference sequence). The CDR3 here is CAWNTGSSYEQYF. CDR3 DNA: TGTGCCTGGAACACAGGGAGCTCCTACGAGCAGTACTTC.

CDR3 loop: CASSARDSIKETQYF. The CDR3 nucleotides are TGTGCCAGCAGCGCCCGGGACAGTATCAAAGAGACCCAGTACTTC. The chain joins TRBV9 to TRBJ2-5, with TRBD1 matching 7 bases. The CDR3 is made up of 15 amino acids. Per the germline V gene, CDR1 is SGDLS and CDR2 is YYNGEE. The V gene end was trimmed by 3 bases and the J gene end by 3 bases; junction bases not matched to a gene: 8.

The chain employs TRBV29-1 and TRBJ2-7, with 7 nucleotides matching TRBD2. Germline V gives CDR1 SQVTM, CDR2 ANQGSEA. V dropped 7 bases and J dropped 2; count of bases not matched to a gene: 8. The CDR3 has 13 amino acids. CDR3 in DNA: TGCAGCGCCGCGGGAGTTACCACCTACGAGCAGTACTTC. This gives the protein CSAAGVTTYEQYF.

CDR3 sequence: CASSFIAGGVGGETQYF. The CDR3 DNA follows: TGTGCCAGCAGTTTCATAGCGGGAGGAGTGGGAGGGGAGACCCAGTACTTC. The chain links TRBV28 to TRBJ2-5, with 10 bases matching TRBD2. Germline V gives CDR1 MDHEN, CDR2 SYDVKM. This CDR3 spans 17 amino acids. V lost 3 bases and J lost 5; bases outside the gene matches: 12.

The chain recombines TRBV6-4 with TRBJ2-3, with D maybe TRBD1 (5 bases). Per the germline V gene, CDR1 is MRHNA and CDR2 is SNTAGT. The CDR3 is 14 amino acids. V dropped 3 bases and J dropped 2 bases, with 9 bases sitting between them. The DNA for the CDR3 is TGTGCCAGCAGTGAGGGCAGGGACACAGATACGCAGTATTTT. It encodes CASSEGRDTDTQYF.

CDR3 nucleotide sequence: TGTGCCATCAGTGGTTCCCCGGGACAGGGGTATAACTATGGCTACACCTTC. It codes for CAISGSPGQGYNYGYTF. The chain is built from TRBV10-3 and TRBJ1-2; 10 positions agree with TRBD1. The V gene end was trimmed by 4 bases and the J gene end by 1 base; junction bases not matched to a gene: 9. CDR3 length: 17 residues. Looked up from germline, CDR1 is ENHRY and CDR2 is SYGVKD.